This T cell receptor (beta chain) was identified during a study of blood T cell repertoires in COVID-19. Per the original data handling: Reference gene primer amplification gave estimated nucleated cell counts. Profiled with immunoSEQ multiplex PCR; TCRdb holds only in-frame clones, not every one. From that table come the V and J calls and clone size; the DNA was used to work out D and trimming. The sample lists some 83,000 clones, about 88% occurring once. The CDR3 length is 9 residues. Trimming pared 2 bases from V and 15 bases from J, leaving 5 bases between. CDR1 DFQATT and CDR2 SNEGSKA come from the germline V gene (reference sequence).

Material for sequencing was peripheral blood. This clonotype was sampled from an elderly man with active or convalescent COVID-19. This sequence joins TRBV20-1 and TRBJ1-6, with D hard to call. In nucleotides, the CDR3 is TGCAGTGCTAGACCCAGCCTCCACTTT. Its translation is CSARPSLHF.